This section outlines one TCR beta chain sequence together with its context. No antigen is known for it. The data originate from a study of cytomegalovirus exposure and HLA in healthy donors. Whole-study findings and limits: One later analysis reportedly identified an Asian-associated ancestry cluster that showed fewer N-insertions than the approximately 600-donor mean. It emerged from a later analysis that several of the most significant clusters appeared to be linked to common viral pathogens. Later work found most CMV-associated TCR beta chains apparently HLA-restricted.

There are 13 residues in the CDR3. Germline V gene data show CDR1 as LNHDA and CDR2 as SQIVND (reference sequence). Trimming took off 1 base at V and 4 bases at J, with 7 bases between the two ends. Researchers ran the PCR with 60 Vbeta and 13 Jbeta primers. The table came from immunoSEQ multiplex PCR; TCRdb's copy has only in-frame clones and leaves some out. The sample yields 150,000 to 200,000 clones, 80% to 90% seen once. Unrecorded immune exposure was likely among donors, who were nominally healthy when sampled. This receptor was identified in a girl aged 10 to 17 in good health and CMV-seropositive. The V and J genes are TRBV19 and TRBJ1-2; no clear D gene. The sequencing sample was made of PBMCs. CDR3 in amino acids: CASSIARGYGYTF. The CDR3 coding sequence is TGTGCCAGTAGTATAGCTCGGGGCTATGGCTACACCTTC.